This T cell receptor delta chain appears in the sequencing data of a study of gamma-delta T cells after stem cell transplantation. The ends were cut back, 0 bases at V and 3 bases at J, with 25 bases in the middle. CDR3 length equals 19 residues. CDR1 and CDR2 (germline): GEAIGNYY, EKD. TCRdb applied CATT to the RT-PCR reads for clone calling. Found here are about 2,600 delta-chain clones, roughly a fifth of them singletons; the top ten hold roughly a quarter. By its share, this clone is medium-sized (0.01 to 0.1%). Sequencing was done on a sample of gamma-delta T cells. The V gene is TRDV2, the J gene TRDJ1, with D possibly TRDD3 on 5 matching bases. The receptor's source is a human donor. It is not recorded whose cells these are; they may come from a transplant donor. In DNA, the CDR3 is TGTGCCTGTGACACCGTTCCGGGGGTCGACTCACAGGCGCCCGATAAACTCATCTTT. This gives the protein CACDTVPGVDSQAPDKLIF.